This T cell receptor (beta chain) came from a study of technical replicates of blood from a few donors (dated by TCRdb to the late 2010s). The germline V gene encodes CDR1 MNHNS and CDR2 SASEGT. V and J lose 4 bases and 5 bases, and a span of 2 bases separates them. The CDR3 starts with the cysteine, ends with the phenylalanine, and has 10 residues. The read is trimmed to its CDR3 DNA, 30 bases read in frame from base 1. Libraries were made using the immunoSEQ multiplex PCR assay. The table was pulled from immuneACCESS by TCRdb, which kept in-frame rearrangements only. Such tables lose some clones; where checked, under half of the loss comes from unresolved V genes, and the rest has no known cause. The sample includes under 85,000 clones, with around 94% observed a single time. Approximately 0.25% of the sample rests with the top ten. This clone was counted once. The antigen this receptor binds is unknown. No base quality information exists; no much larger clone differs at one position.

Sequenced sample: T cells isolated from PBMCs. Recombination joined TRBV6-1 with TRBJ1-2, with the D gene uncertain. This receptor was identified in a human donor in good health. The nucleotide sequence reads as follows: TGTGCCAGCAGTGTATATGGCTACACCTTC. This gives the protein CASSVYGYTF.